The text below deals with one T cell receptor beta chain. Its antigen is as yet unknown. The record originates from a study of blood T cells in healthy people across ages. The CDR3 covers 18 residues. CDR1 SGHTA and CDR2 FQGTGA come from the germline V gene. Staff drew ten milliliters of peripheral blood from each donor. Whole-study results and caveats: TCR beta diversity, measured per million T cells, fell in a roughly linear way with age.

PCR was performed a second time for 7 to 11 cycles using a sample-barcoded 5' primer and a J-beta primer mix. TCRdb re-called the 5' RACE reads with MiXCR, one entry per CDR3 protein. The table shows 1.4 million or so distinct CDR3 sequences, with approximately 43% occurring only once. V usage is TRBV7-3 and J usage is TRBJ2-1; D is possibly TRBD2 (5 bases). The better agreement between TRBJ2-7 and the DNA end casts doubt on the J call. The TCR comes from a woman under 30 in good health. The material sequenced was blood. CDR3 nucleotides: TGTGCCAGCAGCCTCGTAGGGTTGAGCGGAGGCTCCTACAATGAGCAGTACTTC. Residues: CASSLVGLSGGSYNEQYF.